Each of the 5 T cell receptor beta chains below was sequenced from the same sample in a study of blood T cell repertoires in COVID-19. Produced via immunoSEQ multiplex PCR; TCRdb's table is partial and in-frame only. The table records about 110,000 clones, about 80% of them present only once. Sequencing was performed on peripheral blood. All receptors derive from a woman in her 70s with acute or convalescent COVID-19.

V is TRBV28 and J is TRBJ2-1, with TRBD1 identical over 7 bases. The CDR3 is 14 amino acids. The V gene's germline CDR1 is MDHEN and CDR2 SYDVKM. Trimming at V came to 2 bases and at J to 8 bases, leaving 6 bases not matched to a gene. CDR3 protein: CASSLPRTGDEQFF. The CDR3 DNA follows: TGTGCCAGCAGTTTACCCAGGACAGGCGATGAGCAGTTCTTC.

This chain uses TRBV11-3 with TRBJ2-1; TRBD2 matches at 14 bases. The CDR3 runs 18 residues. V dropped 3 bases and J dropped 7; count of bases not matched to a gene: 11. The germline CDR1 and CDR2 sequences are SGHNT and YENEEA. The CDR3 nucleotides are TGTGCCAGCAGCTTGGGCCCCCGACTAGCGGGGGGGCCGAATGAGCAGTTCTTC. Translation gives CASSLGPRLAGGPNEQFF.

The rearrangement links TRBV6-2 or TRBV6-3 to TRBJ1-6; unclear D gene. This CDR3 spans 15 amino acids. Per the germline V gene, CDR1 is MNHEY and CDR2 is SVGEGT. V was shortened by 4 bases and J by 13 bases, with 20 bases between the two germline ends. For the CDR3, the DNA is TGTGCCAGCAGTTTACATAGGGAGGCCCGGGATCCCCTCCACTTT. Its translation: CASSLHREARDPLHF.

The chain is built from TRBV5-1 and TRBJ1-1; TRBD1 aligns across 10 bases. The CDR3 loop spans 14 amino acids. In germline, CDR1 is SGHRS, CDR2 YFSETQ. The junction had 8 bases not matched to a gene; V was cut back by 5 bases and J by 7 bases. The CDR3 region is CASRTGGLGIEAFF. For the CDR3, the DNA is TGCGCCAGCAGGACAGGGGGCCTCGGAATTGAAGCTTTCTTT.

This clone has a count of ten or more. This chain uses TRBV7-3 with TRBJ2-7; weak D call: TRBD2 (7 bases). Germline V gives CDR1 SGHTA, CDR2 FQGTGA. Trimming took 5 bases from V and 7 from J, leaving 15 bases between them. The CDR3 runs 13 residues. The CDR3 loop is CASSPDRTREQYF. The CDR3 nucleotides are TGTGCCAGCAGCCCAGACAGGACTAGAGAGCAGTACTTC.